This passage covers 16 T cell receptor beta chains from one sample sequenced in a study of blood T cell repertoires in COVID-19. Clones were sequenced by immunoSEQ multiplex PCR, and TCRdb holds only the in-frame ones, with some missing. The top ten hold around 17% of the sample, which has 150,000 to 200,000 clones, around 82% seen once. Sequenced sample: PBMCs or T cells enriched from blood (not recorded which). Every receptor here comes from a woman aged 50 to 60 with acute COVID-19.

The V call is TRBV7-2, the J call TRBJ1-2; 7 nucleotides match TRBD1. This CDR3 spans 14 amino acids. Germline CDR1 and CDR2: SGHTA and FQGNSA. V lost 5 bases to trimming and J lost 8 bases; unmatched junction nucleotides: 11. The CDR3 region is CASSPPGTVKGYTF. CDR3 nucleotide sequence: TGTGCCAGCAGCCCACCCGGGACAGTGAAAGGCTACACCTTC.

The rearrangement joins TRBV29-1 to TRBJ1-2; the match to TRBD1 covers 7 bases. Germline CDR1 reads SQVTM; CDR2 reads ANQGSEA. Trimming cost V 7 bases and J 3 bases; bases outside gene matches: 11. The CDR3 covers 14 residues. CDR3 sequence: CSAETGVGYYGYTF. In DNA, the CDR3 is TGCAGCGCCGAAACAGGGGTAGGGTACTATGGCTACACCTTC.

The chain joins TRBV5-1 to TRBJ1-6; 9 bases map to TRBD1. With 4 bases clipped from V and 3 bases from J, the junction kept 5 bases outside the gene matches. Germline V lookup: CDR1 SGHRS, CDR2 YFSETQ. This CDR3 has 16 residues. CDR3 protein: CASSTGQGGYNSPLHF. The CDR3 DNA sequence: TGCGCCAGCAGCACGGGACAGGGCGGCTATAATTCACCCCTCCACTTT.

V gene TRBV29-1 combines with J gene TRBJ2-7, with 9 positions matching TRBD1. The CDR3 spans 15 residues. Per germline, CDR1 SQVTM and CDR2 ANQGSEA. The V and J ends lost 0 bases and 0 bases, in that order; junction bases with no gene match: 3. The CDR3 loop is CSVEEGQGSSYEQYV. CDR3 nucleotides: TGCAGCGTTGAAGAAGGACAGGGGAGCTCCTACGAGCAGTACGTC.

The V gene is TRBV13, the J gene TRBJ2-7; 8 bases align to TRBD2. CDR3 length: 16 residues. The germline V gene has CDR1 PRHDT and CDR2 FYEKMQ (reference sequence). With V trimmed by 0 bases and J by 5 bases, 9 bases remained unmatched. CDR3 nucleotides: TGTGCCAGCAGCTTAGGCCAGTTGGCGGGGGGCGACGAGCAGTACGTC. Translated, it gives CASSLGQLAGGDEQYV.

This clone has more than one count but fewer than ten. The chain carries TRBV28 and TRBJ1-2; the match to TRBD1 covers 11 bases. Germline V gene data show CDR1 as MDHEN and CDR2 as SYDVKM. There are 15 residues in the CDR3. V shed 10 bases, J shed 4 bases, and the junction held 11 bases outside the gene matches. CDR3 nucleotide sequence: TGTGCCATAGGTGGGGGACAGGGGGTCCCCTATGGCTACACCTTC. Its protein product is CAIGGGQGVPYGYTF.

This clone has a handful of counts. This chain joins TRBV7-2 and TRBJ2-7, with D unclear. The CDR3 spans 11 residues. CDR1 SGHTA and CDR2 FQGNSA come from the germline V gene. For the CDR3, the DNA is TGTGCGCCCTACCGGGCCTACGAGCAGTACGTC. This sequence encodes CAPYRAYEQYV.

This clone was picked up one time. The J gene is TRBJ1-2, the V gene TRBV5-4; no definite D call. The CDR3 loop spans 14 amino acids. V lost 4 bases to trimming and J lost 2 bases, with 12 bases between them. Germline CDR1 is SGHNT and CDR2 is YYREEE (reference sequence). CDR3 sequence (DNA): TGTGCCAGCAGCCCTCCGGGGAGGAACTATGGCTACACCTTC. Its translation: CASSPPGRNYGYTF.

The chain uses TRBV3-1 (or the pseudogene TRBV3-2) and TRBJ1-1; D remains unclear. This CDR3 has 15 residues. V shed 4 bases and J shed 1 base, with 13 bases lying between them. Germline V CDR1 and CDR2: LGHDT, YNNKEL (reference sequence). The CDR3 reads CASSLNPLANTEAFF. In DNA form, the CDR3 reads TGTGCCAGCAGCCTAAATCCCTTGGCGAACACTGAAGCTTTCTTT.

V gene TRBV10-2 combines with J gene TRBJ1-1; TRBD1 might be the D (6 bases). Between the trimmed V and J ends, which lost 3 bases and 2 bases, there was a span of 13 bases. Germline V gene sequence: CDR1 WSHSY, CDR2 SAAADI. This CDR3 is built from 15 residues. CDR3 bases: TGCGCCAGCAGTGACCCCCAGACAGGTAACACTGAAGCTTTCTTT. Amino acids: CASSDPQTGNTEAFF.

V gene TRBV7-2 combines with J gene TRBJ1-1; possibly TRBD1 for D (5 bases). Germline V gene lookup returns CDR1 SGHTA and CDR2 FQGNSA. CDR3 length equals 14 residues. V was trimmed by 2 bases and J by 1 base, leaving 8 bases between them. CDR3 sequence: CASSLTRANTEAFF. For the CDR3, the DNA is TGTGCCAGCAGCTTAACCAGGGCGAACACTGAAGCTTTCTTT.

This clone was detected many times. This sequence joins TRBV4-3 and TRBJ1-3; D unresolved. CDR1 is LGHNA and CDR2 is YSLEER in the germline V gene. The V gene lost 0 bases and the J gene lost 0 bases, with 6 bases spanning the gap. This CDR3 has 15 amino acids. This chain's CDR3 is CASSQDKHSGNTIYF. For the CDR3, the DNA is TGCGCCAGCAGCCAAGACAAGCACTCTGGAAACACCATATATTTT.

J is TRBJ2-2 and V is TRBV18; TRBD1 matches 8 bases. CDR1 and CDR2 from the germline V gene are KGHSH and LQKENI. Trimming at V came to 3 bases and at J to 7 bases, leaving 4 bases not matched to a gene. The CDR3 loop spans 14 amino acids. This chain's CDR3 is CASSPPGQVGELFF. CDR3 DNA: TGTGCCAGCTCACCTCCGGGACAGGTCGGGGAGCTGTTTTTT.

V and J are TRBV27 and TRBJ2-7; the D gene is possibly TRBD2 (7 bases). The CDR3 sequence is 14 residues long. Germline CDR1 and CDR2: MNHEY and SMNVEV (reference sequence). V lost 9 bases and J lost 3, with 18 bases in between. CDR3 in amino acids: CASRGRGRLYEQYV. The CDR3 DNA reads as TGTGCCAGTCGGGGGCGGGGGAGGCTCTACGAGCAGTACGTC.

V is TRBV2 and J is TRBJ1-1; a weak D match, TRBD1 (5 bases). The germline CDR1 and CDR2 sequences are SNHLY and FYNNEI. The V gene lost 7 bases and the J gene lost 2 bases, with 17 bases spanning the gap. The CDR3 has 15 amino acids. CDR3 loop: CASTREGQLNTEAFF. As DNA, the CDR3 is TGTGCCAGCACTCGGGAGGGGCAGCTTAACACTGAAGCTTTCTTT.

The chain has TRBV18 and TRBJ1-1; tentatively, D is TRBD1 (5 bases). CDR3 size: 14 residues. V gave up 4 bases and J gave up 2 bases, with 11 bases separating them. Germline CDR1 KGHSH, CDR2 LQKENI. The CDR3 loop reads CASSQIQGNTEAFF. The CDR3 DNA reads TGTGCCAGCTCACAGATCCAGGGTAACACTGAAGCTTTCTTT. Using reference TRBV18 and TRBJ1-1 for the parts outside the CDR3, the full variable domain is NAGVMQNPRHLVRRRGQEARLRCSPMKGHSHVYWYRQLPEEGLKFMVYLQKENIIDESGMPKERFSAEFPKEGPSILRIQQVVRGDSAAYFCASSQIQGNTEAFFGQGTRLTVV.